This T cell receptor beta chain was sequenced in a study of blood T cell repertoires in COVID-19. Study at large: T cells, B-cell-depleted T cells, or PBMCs supplied cDNA or gDNA.

CDR1 is SNHLY, CDR2 FYNNEI, per germline. The CDR3 sequence is 14 residues long. V shed 10 bases and J 5 bases; nucleotides not matched to a gene: 10. Generated by immunoSEQ multiplex PCR, the TCRdb table keeps only in-frame clones and is missing some. The sample includes approximately 210,000 clones, 89% of them seen just once. Sequenced input: peripheral blood. The origin of this receptor is a woman aged 40 to 55 with acute or convalescent COVID-19. This sequence joins TRBV2 and TRBJ2-1, with 8 nucleotides matching TRBD2. The DNA of the CDR3 is TGTGCCATCCCCTCCCGGGGGGGGCACAATGAGCAGTTCTTC. Its protein is CAIPSRGGHNEQFF.